This T cell receptor (beta chain) was found in a study of blood T cell repertoires in COVID-19. Across the whole study: PBMCs, B-cell-depleted T cells, or T cells were the source of the cDNA or gDNA that made up the material.

The table came from immunoSEQ multiplex PCR; TCRdb's copy has only in-frame clones and leaves some out. This sample has some 86,000 clones, with around 93% found just once. The V end lost 5 bases, the J end lost 3 bases, and 10 bases lay between the germline ends. Germline V gene sequence: CDR1 MDHEN, CDR2 SYDVKM. The CDR3 extends over 13 amino acids. The rearrangement links TRBV28 to TRBJ1-2; D possibly corresponds to TRBD1 (6 bases). This sequence originates from a human donor with active COVID-19. The donor label of this sample is uncertain. What was sequenced was peripheral blood. The CDR3 loop is CASSPGTYYGYTF. The CDR3 DNA is TGTGCCAGCAGTCCCGGGACATACTATGGCTACACCTTC.